The 12 T cell receptor beta chains in this list originate from one sample, sequenced in a study of CD8 T cells in ankylosing spondylitis. Each CDR3 protein is one row after TCRdb ran MiXCR on the 5' RACE reads. The table shows 150,000 to 200,000 distinct CDR3 sequences, with 10% to 15% occurring only once. Source material: blood, either unsorted or a sorted T cell fraction (not recorded which). These receptors all stem from a female donor with ankylosing spondylitis or in good health (not recorded which).

This clonotype was seen at least ten times. V gene TRBV7-2 combines with J gene TRBJ1-4, with 8 bases that match TRBD1. J gave up 7 bases and V 6 bases, and 7 bases lay outside the gene matches. The germline V gene has CDR1 SGHTA and CDR2 FQGNSA. The CDR3 totals 14 residues. The CDR3 loop is CASSDRGWGEKLFF. DNA of the CDR3: TGTGCCAGCAGTGACAGGGGATGGGGTGAAAAACTGTTTTTT.

Many counts were recorded for this clonotype. This sequence joins TRBV3-1 and TRBJ2-7; no reliable D call. CDR1 is LGHDT, CDR2 YNNKEL, per germline (reference sequence). The CDR3 totals 13 residues. Trimming removed 4 bases from V and 7 bases from J, with 14 bases in between. For the CDR3, the DNA is TGTGCCAGCAGCCTGGACGCTCGGTGGGAGCAGTACTTC. This encodes CASSLDARWEQYF.

A word on this clonotype: This could be a read error, since a much larger clone is one nucleotide away. The chain links TRBV18 to TRBJ2-7; D is undetermined. The germline V gene has CDR1 KGHSH and CDR2 LQKENI. There are 13 residues in the CDR3. The CDR3 DNA is TGTGCCGGCTCACTCCAGGAGTCCTACGAGCAGTACTTC. Its translation: CAGSLQESYEQYF.

The V call is TRBV18, the J call TRBJ1-6; D not certain. V lost 4 bases to trimming and J lost 12 bases, with 10 bases between them. The germline V gene has CDR1 KGHSH and CDR2 LQKENI. This CDR3 is 12 amino acids long. This chain's CDR3 is CASSLPNGPLHF. The CDR3 bases are TGTGCCAGCTCACTACCTAATGGACCCCTCCACTTT. The variable domain in full, completed from reference TRBV18 and TRBJ1-6, reads NAGVMQNPRHLVRRRGQEARLRCSPMKGHSHVYWYRQLPEEGLKFMVYLQKENIIDESGMPKERFSAEFPKEGPSILRIQQVVRGDSAAYFCASSLPNGPLHFGNGTRLTVT.

This clonotype showed up just a few times. The chain links TRBV6-2 or TRBV6-3 to TRBJ2-1, with TRBD2 identical over 10 bases. The CDR3 covers 18 residues. V lost 5 bases and J lost 9; bases outside the gene matches: 19. CDR1 is MNHEY and CDR2 is SVGEGT in the germline V gene. Here the CDR3 reads CASSARFGLAGGYGEQFF. The DNA for the CDR3 is TGTGCCAGCAGTGCTAGATTTGGATTAGCGGGAGGTTACGGTGAGCAGTTCTTC.

This clonotype was seen at least ten times. The chain uses TRBV12-3 or TRBV12-4 and TRBJ1-5; 7 positions agree with TRBD1. Trimming cost V 2 bases and J 6 bases; bases outside gene matches: 7. The CDR3 totals 15 residues. The CDR3 here is CASSLYRGKGQPQHF. The CDR3 DNA reads TGTGCCAGCAGTTTATACAGGGGAAAGGGTCAGCCCCAGCATTTT.

This clonotype was detected ten times or more. DNA for the CDR3: TGTGCCAGCAGCTTAACTTTTCGCGGCGGGAGCTCCTACGAGCAGTACTTC. Amino acids: CASSLTFRGGSSYEQYF. The chain recombines TRBV7-8 with TRBJ2-7; TRBD2 matches at 7 bases. The CDR3 sequence is 17 residues long. CDR1 and CDR2 from the germline V gene are SGHVS and FQNEAQ. Trimming cost V 2 bases and J 0 bases; bases outside gene matches: 10.

The V call is TRBV12-3 or TRBV12-4, the J call TRBJ2-7; no clear D. V was pared by 5 bases and J by 2 bases, with 13 bases between. This CDR3 region has 14 residues. Here the CDR3 DNA reads TGTGCCAGCAGTGATAGTGCCCGAGCCTACGAGCAGTACTTC. Translating gives CASSDSARAYEQYF.

This clonotype was detected many times. The chain uses TRBV6-6 and TRBJ2-7, with 9 bases lining up with TRBD1. CDR1 MNHNY and CDR2 SVGAGI come from the germline V gene (reference sequence). The CDR3 length is 13 residues. V was pared by 6 bases and J by 4 bases, with 4 bases of the junction left unmatched. CDR3 amino acids: CASRDRGQYEQYF. CDR3 DNA sequence: TGTGCCAGCAGGGACAGGGGACAGTACGAGCAGTACTTC.

This clonotype appeared a few times. The chain is built from TRBV28 and TRBJ2-3; D is uncertain. Germline V gives CDR1 MDHEN, CDR2 SYDVKM. Trimming cost V 2 bases and J 2 bases, with 8 bases left between them. The CDR3 is 14 amino acids. Here the CDR3 DNA reads TGTGCCAGCAGTTTAACGCTATCCACAGATACGCAGTATTTT. It yields the protein CASSLTLSTDTQYF. Supplemented by reference TRBV28 and TRBJ2-3, the full variable domain reads DVKVTQSSRYLVKRTGEKVFLECVQDMDHENMFWYRQDPGLGLRLIYFSYDVKMKEKGDIPEGYSVSREKKERFSLILESASTNQTSMYLCASSLTLSTDTQYFGPGTRLTVL.

This clonotype has ten or more counts. The CDR3: CASSLAQLAGATYNEQFF. The CDR3 DNA reads as TGTGCCAGCAGCTTAGCCCAACTAGCGGGAGCGACTTACAATGAGCAGTTCTTC. The rearrangement links TRBV7-2 to TRBJ2-1; the match to TRBD2 covers 11 bases. The germline gives CDR1 SGHTA, CDR2 FQGNSA. The CDR3 has 18 amino acids. V gave up 0 bases and J gave up 4 bases; unmatched junction bases: 8.

Remarks on this clonotype: Just one base apart from a much larger clone, this may be a read error. The genes are TRBV27 and TRBJ2-1, with D perhaps TRBD1 (6 bases). Germline loops: CDR1 MNHEY, CDR2 SMNVEV (reference sequence). V lost 9 bases and J lost 7, with 10 bases in between. This CDR3 spans 11 amino acids. The CDR3 nucleotides are TGTGCCAGTCTGAGGGGGAATGAGCAGTTCTTC. Translated, it gives CASLRGNEQFF.